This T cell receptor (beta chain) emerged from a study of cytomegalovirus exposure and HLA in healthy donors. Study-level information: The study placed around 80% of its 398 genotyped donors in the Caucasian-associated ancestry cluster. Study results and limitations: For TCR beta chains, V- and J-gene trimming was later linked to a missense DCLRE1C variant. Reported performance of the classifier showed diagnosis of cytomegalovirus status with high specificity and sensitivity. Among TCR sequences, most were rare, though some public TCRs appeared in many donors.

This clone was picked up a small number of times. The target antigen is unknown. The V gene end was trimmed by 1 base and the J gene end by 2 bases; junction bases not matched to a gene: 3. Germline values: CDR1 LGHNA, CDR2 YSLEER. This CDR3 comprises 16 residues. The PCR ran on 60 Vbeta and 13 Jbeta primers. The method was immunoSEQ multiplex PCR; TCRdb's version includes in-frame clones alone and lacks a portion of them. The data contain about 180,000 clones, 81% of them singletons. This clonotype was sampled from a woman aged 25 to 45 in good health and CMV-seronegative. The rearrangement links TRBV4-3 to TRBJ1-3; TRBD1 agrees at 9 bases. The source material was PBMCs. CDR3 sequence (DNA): TGCGCCAGCAGCCAAGTAAACAGGGGGCCTGGAAACACCATATATTTT. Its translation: CASSQVNRGPGNTIYF.